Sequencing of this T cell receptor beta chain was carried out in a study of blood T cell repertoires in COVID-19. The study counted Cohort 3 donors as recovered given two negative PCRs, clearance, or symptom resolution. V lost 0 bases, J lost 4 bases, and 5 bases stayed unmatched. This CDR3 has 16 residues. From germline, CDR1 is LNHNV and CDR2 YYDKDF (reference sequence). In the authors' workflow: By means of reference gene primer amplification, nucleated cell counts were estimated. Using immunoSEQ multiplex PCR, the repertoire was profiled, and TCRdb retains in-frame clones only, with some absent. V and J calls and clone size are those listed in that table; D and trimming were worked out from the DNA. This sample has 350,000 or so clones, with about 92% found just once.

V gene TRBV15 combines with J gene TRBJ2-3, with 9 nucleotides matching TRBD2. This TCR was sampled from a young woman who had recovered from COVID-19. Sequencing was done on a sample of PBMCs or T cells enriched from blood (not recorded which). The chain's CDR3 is CATSRDLTSGSDTQYF. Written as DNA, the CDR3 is TGTGCCACCAGCAGAGATCTTACTAGCGGGTCAGATACGCAGTATTTT.